One and the same sample provided the 7 T cell receptor beta chains below, sequenced in a study of blood T cell repertoires in COVID-19. Clones were sequenced by immunoSEQ multiplex PCR, and TCRdb holds only the in-frame ones, with some missing. This table holds about 190,000 clones, roughly 86% found once. Sequenced sample: peripheral blood. These receptors were collected from a woman aged 65 to 85 with active or convalescent COVID-19.

The V call is TRBV3-1 (or the pseudogene TRBV3-2), the J call TRBJ2-3; D unclear. Germline lookup yields CDR1 LGHDT and CDR2 YNNKEL (reference sequence). V was pared by 7 bases and J by 8 bases, with 13 bases between. The CDR3 loop spans 12 amino acids. The CDR3 DNA reads as TGTGCCAGCACCCCCGGTTTCGGTACGCAGTATTTT. It translates to CASTPGFGTQYF.

J is TRBJ2-7 and V is TRBV6-5; weak D call: TRBD1 (5 bases). Trimming stripped 5 bases from V and 3 bases from J, with 11 bases between. This CDR3 is 13 amino acids long. Germline CDR1 MNHEY, CDR2 SVGAGI. The CDR3 protein is CASSKQAGYEQYF. The CDR3 DNA is TGTGCCAGCAGTAAACAGGCCGGCTACGAGCAGTACTTC.

This chain uses TRBV5-6 with TRBJ2-3; TRBD2 agrees at 8 bases. Germline V CDR1 and CDR2: SGHDT, YYEEEE. V shed 3 bases and J 2 bases; nucleotides not matched to a gene: 8. The CDR3 is 16 amino acids. CDR3 bases: TGTGCCAGCAGCTGCTACGAGCGGGAGTACACAGATACGCAGTATTTT. It translates to CASSCYEREYTDTQYF.

This rearrangement joins TRBV6-1 to TRBJ2-3; 9 bases match TRBD2. In germline, CDR1 is MNHNS, CDR2 SASEGT. With 4 bases clipped from V and 2 bases from J, the junction kept 7 bases outside the gene matches. The length of the CDR3 is 16 residues. CDR3 sequence reads: CASSAMGLAATDTQYF. In nucleotides, the CDR3 is TGTGCCAGCAGTGCAATGGGACTAGCTGCCACAGATACGCAGTATTTT.

The gene calls are TRBV5-1 and TRBJ2-7; 10 bases align to TRBD2. Germline V gene lookup returns CDR1 SGHRS and CDR2 YFSETQ. V dropped 0 bases and J dropped 1; count of bases not matched to a gene: 4. The CDR3 sequence is 16 residues long. The DNA of the CDR3 is TGCGCCAGCAGCTTGGCTAGCGGGAGTACTTCCTACGAGCAGTACTTC. Its translation: CASSLASGSTSYEQYF.

This chain joins TRBV18 and TRBJ2-3; D possibly corresponds to TRBD1 (6 bases). Germline CDR1 reads KGHSH; CDR2 reads LQKENI. V shed 4 bases and J shed 0 bases, with 14 bases lying between them. The CDR3 is made up of 16 amino acids. The CDR3 protein is CASSQQGSSSTDTQYF. For the CDR3, the DNA is TGTGCCAGCTCACAACAGGGTTCCTCAAGCACAGATACGCAGTATTTT.

The rearrangement joins TRBV19 to TRBJ2-3; 10 nucleotides match TRBD1. The CDR3 runs 14 residues. V shed 3 bases, J shed 9 bases, and the junction held 6 bases outside the gene matches. Per germline, CDR1 LNHDA and CDR2 SQIVND (reference sequence). CDR3 bases: TGTGCCAGTAGTATTCCCGGGACAGGGGAAACGCAGTATTTT. It yields the protein CASSIPGTGETQYF. Filled out from reference TRBV19 and TRBJ2-3, the complete variable domain reads DGGITQSPKYLFRKEGQNVTLSCEQNLNHDAMYWYRQDPGQGLRLIYYSQIVNDFQKGDIAEGYSVSREKKESFPLTVTSAQKNPTAFYLCASSIPGTGETQYFGPGTRLTVL.